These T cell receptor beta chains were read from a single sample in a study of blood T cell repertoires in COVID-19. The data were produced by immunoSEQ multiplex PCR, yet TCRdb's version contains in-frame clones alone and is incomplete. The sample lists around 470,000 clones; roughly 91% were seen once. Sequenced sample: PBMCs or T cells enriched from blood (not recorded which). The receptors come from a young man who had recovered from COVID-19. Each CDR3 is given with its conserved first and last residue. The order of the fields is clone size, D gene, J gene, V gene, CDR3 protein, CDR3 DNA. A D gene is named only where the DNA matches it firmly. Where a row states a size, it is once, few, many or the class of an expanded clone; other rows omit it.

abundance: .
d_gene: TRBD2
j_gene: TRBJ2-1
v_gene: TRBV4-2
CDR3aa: CASSQTQRGYNEQFF
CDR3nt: TGTGCCAGCAGTCAGACCCAGCGGGGTTACAATGAGCAGTTCTTC

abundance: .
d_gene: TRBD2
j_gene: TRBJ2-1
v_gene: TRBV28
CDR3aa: CASSLAGSSSHEQFF
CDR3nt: TGTGCCAGCAGTCTAGCGGGATCTAGCTCTCATGAGCAGTTCTTC

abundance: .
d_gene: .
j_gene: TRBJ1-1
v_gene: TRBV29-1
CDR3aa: CSVEDPRVPAEAFF
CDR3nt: TGCAGCGTTGAAGATCCTCGGGTTCCTGCTGAAGCTTTCTTT

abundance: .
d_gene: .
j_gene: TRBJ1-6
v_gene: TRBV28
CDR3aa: CASSPRGLSSYNSPLHF
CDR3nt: TGTGCCAGCAGTCCCAGAGGGTTGAGCTCCTATAATTCACCCCTCCACTTT

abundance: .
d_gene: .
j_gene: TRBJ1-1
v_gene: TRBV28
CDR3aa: CASSLGGLNTEAFF
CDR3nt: TGTGCCAGCAGCCTCGGGGGGCTGAACACTGAAGCTTTCTTT

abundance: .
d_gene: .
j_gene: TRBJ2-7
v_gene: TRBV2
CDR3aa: CASFPTGVSYEQYF
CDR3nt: TGTGCCAGCTTCCCGACAGGCGTATCCTACGAGCAGTACTTC

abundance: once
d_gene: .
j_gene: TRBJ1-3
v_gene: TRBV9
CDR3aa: CASSPTGDTGNTIYF
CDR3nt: TGTGCCAGCAGCCCAACCGGAGATACTGGAAACACCATATATTTT

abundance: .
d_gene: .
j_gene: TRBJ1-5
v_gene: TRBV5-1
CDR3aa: CASSFGGQLEPQHF
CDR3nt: TGCGCCAGCAGCTTCGGCGGCCAGTTGGAGCCCCAGCATTTT

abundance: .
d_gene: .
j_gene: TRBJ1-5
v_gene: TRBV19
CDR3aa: CASRSGRYGNQPQHF
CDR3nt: TGTGCCAGTAGGTCAGGGAGGTATGGCAATCAGCCCCAGCATTTT

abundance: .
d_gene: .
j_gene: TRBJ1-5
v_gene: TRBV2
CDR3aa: CASSESRGNQPQHF
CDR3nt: TGTGCCAGCAGTGAATCCAGGGGAAATCAGCCCCAGCATTTT

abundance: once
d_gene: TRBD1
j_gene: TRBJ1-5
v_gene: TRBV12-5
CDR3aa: CASGWGQSNQPQHF
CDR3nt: TGTGCTAGTGGTTGGGGACAGAGCAATCAGCCCCAGCATTTT

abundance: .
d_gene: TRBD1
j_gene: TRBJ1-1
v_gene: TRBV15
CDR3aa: CATSRASDRANTEAFF
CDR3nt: TGTGCCACCAGCAGAGCATCGGACAGGGCGAACACTGAAGCTTTCTTT

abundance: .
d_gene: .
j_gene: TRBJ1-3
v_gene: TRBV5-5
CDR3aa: CASSLRPSSGNTIYF
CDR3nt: TGTGCCAGCAGCTTGCGTCCGAGCTCTGGAAACACCATATATTTT

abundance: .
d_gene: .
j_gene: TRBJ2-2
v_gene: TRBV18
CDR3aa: CASSPPGTNTGELFF
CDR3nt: TGTGCCAGCTCACCTCCAGGGACGAACACCGGGGAGCTGTTTTTT

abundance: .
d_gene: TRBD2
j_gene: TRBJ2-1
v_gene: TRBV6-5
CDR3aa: CASSYQGLADNEQFF
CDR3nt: TGTGCCAGCAGTTACCAGGGACTAGCGGACAATGAGCAGTTCTTC

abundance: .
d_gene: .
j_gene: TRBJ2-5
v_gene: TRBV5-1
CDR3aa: CASSLGQQETQYF
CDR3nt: TGCGCCAGCAGCTTGGGGCAACAAGAGACCCAGTACTTC